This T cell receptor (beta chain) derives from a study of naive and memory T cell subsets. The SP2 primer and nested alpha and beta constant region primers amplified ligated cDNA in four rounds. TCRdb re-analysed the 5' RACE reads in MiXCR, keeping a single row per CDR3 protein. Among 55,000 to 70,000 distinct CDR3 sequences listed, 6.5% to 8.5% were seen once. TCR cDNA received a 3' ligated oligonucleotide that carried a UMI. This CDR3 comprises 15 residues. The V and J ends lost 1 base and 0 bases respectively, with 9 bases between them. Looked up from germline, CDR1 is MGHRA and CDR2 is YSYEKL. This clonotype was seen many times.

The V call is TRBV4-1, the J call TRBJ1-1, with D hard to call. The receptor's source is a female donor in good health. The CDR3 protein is CASSQVLDMNTEAFF. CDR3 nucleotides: TGCGCCAGCAGCCAAGTGTTAGACATGAACACTGAAGCTTTCTTT.